This TCR beta chain appears in the sequencing data of a study of blood T cell repertoires in COVID-19. Study in general: The study drew acute and convalescent COVID-19 samples from the United States, Italy and Spain. In each case, the material was cDNA or gDNA derived from T cells, B-cell-depleted T cells, or PBMCs.

Per the germline V gene, CDR1 is GTSNPN and CDR2 is SVGIG (reference sequence). The J segment lost 9 bases and the V segment lost 4 bases, leaving 1 base of the junction unmatched. The CDR3 is made up of 12 amino acids. Per the original methods: How many nucleated cells were present was estimated from reference gene primer amplification. Clones were sequenced by immunoSEQ multiplex PCR, and TCRdb holds only the in-frame ones, with some missing. V and J calls and clone size are those listed in that table; D and trimming were worked out from the DNA. The table includes 250,000 to 300,000 clones, 88% detected once.

The source of this sequence is a woman between 25 and 40 years old with COVID-19, enrolled during active disease. What was sequenced was peripheral blood. The chain employs TRBV30 and TRBJ1-6; TRBD1 matches 9 bases. As DNA, the CDR3 is TGTGCCTGGATGGGACAGGGTTCACCCCTCCACTTT. As protein: CAWMGQGSPLHF.